Listed below are T cell receptor beta chains from one sample, sequenced in a study of response to subunit inactivated influenza vaccine. Each CDR3 protein gets one entry after TCRdb re-called the RT-PCR reads with MiXCR. This repertoire shows about 700,000 distinct CDR3 sequences, approximately 15% found once; its top ten account for around 7%. The sample consisted of PBMCs from blood, taken around 15 days before vaccination. The receptors shown here come from a man aged 50-60 years who received an inactivated influenza vaccine. Both conserved end residues are part of each CDR3. Fields, in order: CDR3 DNA, CDR3 protein, clone size, D gene, J gene, V gene. The D gene is left open where the match is weak. Rows give clone size only sometimes, using once, few, many, or a class for an expanded clone.

CDR3nt: TGTGCCAGCACCTTAGCGGGAGTGGCCGGGGAGCTGTTTTTT; CDR3aa: CASTLAGVAGELFF; abundance: few; d_gene: TRBD2; j_gene: TRBJ2-2; v_gene: TRBV6-2/TRBV6-3
CDR3nt: TGTGCCAGCAGTTACAGGACAGGGCGGAATCAGCCCCAGCATTTT; CDR3aa: CASSYRTGRNQPQHF; abundance: NA; d_gene: TRBD1; j_gene: TRBJ1-5; v_gene: TRBV6-5
CDR3nt: TGTGCCAGCACAGGGACCAATCAGCCCCAGCATTTT; CDR3aa: CASTGTNQPQHF; abundance: NA; d_gene: NA; j_gene: TRBJ1-5; v_gene: TRBV2
CDR3nt: TGTGCCAGCAGCTTAGCGCCCGCCGTGAACACCGGGGAGCTGTTTTTT; CDR3aa: CASSLAPAVNTGELFF; abundance: few; d_gene: NA; j_gene: TRBJ2-2; v_gene: TRBV7-9
CDR3nt: TGTGCCAGCAGCACGGTGACTAGTCCCCAGTACTTC; CDR3aa: CASSTVTSPQYF; abundance: NA; d_gene: NA; j_gene: TRBJ2-5; v_gene: TRBV28
CDR3nt: TGCGCCAGCAGCCAAGAGCAGACCGGGACAGGGCCTCGGAATGAGCAGTTCTTC; CDR3aa: CASSQEQTGTGPRNEQFF; abundance: NA; d_gene: TRBD1; j_gene: TRBJ2-1; v_gene: TRBV4-3
CDR3nt: TGTGCTAGGGGACAGATTTACGAGCAGTACTTC; CDR3aa: CARGQIYEQYF; abundance: many; d_gene: TRBD1; j_gene: TRBJ2-7; v_gene: TRBV12-5
CDR3nt: TGTGCCAGCAGTCCGACTCTAGCGGGAACAGATACGCAGTATTTT; CDR3aa: CASSPTLAGTDTQYF; abundance: few; d_gene: TRBD2; j_gene: TRBJ2-3; v_gene: TRBV27
CDR3nt: TGCAGTGCTGATTTGGGGGAAGGCTATGGCTACACCTTC; CDR3aa: CSADLGEGYGYTF; abundance: NA; d_gene: NA; j_gene: TRBJ1-2; v_gene: TRBV20-1
CDR3nt: TGTGCCACCAGCACTCTCGCCGCAGGGGGTTACGGCGAGCAGTACTTC; CDR3aa: CATSTLAAGGYGEQYF; abundance: NA; d_gene: TRBD1; j_gene: TRBJ2-7; v_gene: TRBV15
CDR3nt: TGTGCCAGCAGCCAAGTCGGGGAGCGGCTACAGACATACTCCTACGAGCAGTACTTC; CDR3aa: CASSQVGERLQTYSYEQYF; abundance: NA; d_gene: NA; j_gene: TRBJ2-7; v_gene: TRBV4-2
CDR3nt: TGTGCCAGCAGTTATGGGGGACAGGGGAGTACCTATGGCTACACCTTC; CDR3aa: CASSYGGQGSTYGYTF; abundance: NA; d_gene: TRBD1; j_gene: TRBJ1-2; v_gene: TRBV6-5
CDR3nt: TGCGGCGCTGGACAGCCTCGAGGCACTGAAGCTTTCTTT; CDR3aa: CGAGQPRGTEAFF; abundance: NA; d_gene: NA; j_gene: TRBJ1-1; v_gene: TRBV29-1
CDR3nt: TGTGCCAGCAGTCTTCTAGCGGGCGGGGTCCCCAATGAGCAGTTCTTC; CDR3aa: CASSLLAGGVPNEQFF; abundance: once; d_gene: TRBD2; j_gene: TRBJ2-1; v_gene: TRBV2
CDR3nt: TGTGCCAGCAGTGAATATGCCGATCCAGCCACTGAAGCTTTCTTT; CDR3aa: CASSEYADPATEAFF; abundance: NA; d_gene: NA; j_gene: TRBJ1-1; v_gene: TRBV25-1
CDR3nt: TGTGCTAGTGGTTCCGACAGGGTCGCTTTCTTT; CDR3aa: CASGSDRVAFF; abundance: NA; d_gene: TRBD1; j_gene: TRBJ1-1; v_gene: TRBV12-5
CDR3nt: TGTGCCAGCAGCCAAGAGAGAGGGACTAGCGGGCCATACGAACAGTACTTC; CDR3aa: CASSQERGTSGPYEQYF; abundance: NA; d_gene: TRBD2; j_gene: TRBJ2-7; v_gene: TRBV4-2
CDR3nt: TGCAGTGCTAGAGATCACCAGGGCTTGAACACTGAAGCTTTCTTT; CDR3aa: CSARDHQGLNTEAFF; abundance: few; d_gene: NA; j_gene: TRBJ1-1; v_gene: TRBV20-1
CDR3nt: TGTGCCAGCAGCGGACCCCGACAGGGGGCGCGCAATGAGCAGTTCTTC; CDR3aa: CASSGPRQGARNEQFF; abundance: few; d_gene: TRBD1; j_gene: TRBJ2-1; v_gene: TRBV14
CDR3nt: TGTGCCAGCAGCGAGGGGGGGCTCATCTCTGGGGCCAACGTCCTGACTTTC; CDR3aa: CASSEGGLISGANVLTF; abundance: few; d_gene: NA; j_gene: TRBJ2-6; v_gene: TRBV9
CDR3nt: TGCAGTGCTAGTGTTGTCGGGGCAAAATCATACAATGAGCAGTTCTTC; CDR3aa: CSASVVGAKSYNEQFF; abundance: NA; d_gene: NA; j_gene: TRBJ2-1; v_gene: TRBV20-1
CDR3nt: TGTGCCAGCACCAGACTAGCGGGAGACGGAGAGACCCAGTACTTC; CDR3aa: CASTRLAGDGETQYF; abundance: many; d_gene: TRBD2; j_gene: TRBJ2-5; v_gene: TRBV2
CDR3nt: TGTGCCACCAGCAAGACGAACGGGGGAGAGACCCAGTACTTC; CDR3aa: CATSKTNGGETQYF; abundance: few; d_gene: NA; j_gene: TRBJ2-5; v_gene: TRBV15
CDR3nt: TGTGCCAGCAGTAACAAAAAGCAGTACTTC; CDR3aa: CASSNKKQYF; abundance: few; d_gene: NA; j_gene: TRBJ2-7; v_gene: TRBV2
CDR3nt: TGTGCCAGCAGGACCCCAAGGACTAGCGGGGGGAATGAGCAGTTCTTC; CDR3aa: CASRTPRTSGGNEQFF; abundance: NA; d_gene: TRBD2; j_gene: TRBJ2-1; v_gene: TRBV2
CDR3nt: TGTGCCAGCAGTTTTCTTGGGGCAGCCAATCAGCCCCAGCATTTT; CDR3aa: CASSFLGAANQPQHF; abundance: NA; d_gene: NA; j_gene: TRBJ1-5; v_gene: TRBV12-3/TRBV12-4
CDR3nt: TGCGCCAGCAGCACTGTGGTGCGGGGCGGGGAGACCCAGTACTTC; CDR3aa: CASSTVVRGGETQYF; abundance: many; d_gene: NA; j_gene: TRBJ2-5; v_gene: TRBV5-1
CDR3nt: TGTGCCAGCAGCAAGAAGACGGCTCGCACAGATACGCAGTATTTT; CDR3aa: CASSKKTARTDTQYF; abundance: NA; d_gene: NA; j_gene: TRBJ2-3; v_gene: TRBV7-2
CDR3nt: TGTGCCAGCAGTGAACCTAGCGGGGGGGATACGCAGTATTTT; CDR3aa: CASSEPSGGDTQYF; abundance: NA; d_gene: TRBD2; j_gene: TRBJ2-3; v_gene: TRBV2
CDR3nt: TGCGCCAGCAGCTTGGAACAGGGTCTTGGGGCCAACGTCCTGACTTTC; CDR3aa: CASSLEQGLGANVLTF; abundance: once; d_gene: NA; j_gene: TRBJ2-6; v_gene: TRBV5-1
CDR3nt: TGTGCCAGCAGCAGGGACAGGGGAAACCGAAAACTGTTTTTT; CDR3aa: CASSRDRGNRKLFF; abundance: few; d_gene: TRBD1; j_gene: TRBJ1-4; v_gene: TRBV7-9
CDR3nt: TGCGCCAGCAGCTTAGTACCAGGAAGTAGTCGTGAGACCCAGTACTTC; CDR3aa: CASSLVPGSSRETQYF; abundance: few; d_gene: NA; j_gene: TRBJ2-5; v_gene: TRBV5-1
CDR3nt: TGTGCCAGCAGCCAAGACCATCGACTAGCGGGTTTCCTGGATGAGCAGTTCTTC; CDR3aa: CASSQDHRLAGFLDEQFF; abundance: NA; d_gene: TRBD2; j_gene: TRBJ2-1; v_gene: TRBV3-1
CDR3nt: TGTGCCAGCAGCTTAACGCAGGATGCAGATACGCAGTATTTT; CDR3aa: CASSLTQDADTQYF; abundance: NA; d_gene: NA; j_gene: TRBJ2-3; v_gene: TRBV11-2
CDR3nt: TGCAGTGCCCCCGGGGGGAGCCACGAGCAGTACTTC; CDR3aa: CSAPGGSHEQYF; abundance: NA; d_gene: TRBD2; j_gene: TRBJ2-7; v_gene: TRBV20-1
CDR3nt: TGTGCCAGCAGTCCCGCGGGACGAGCGGACACCGGGGAGCTGTTTTTT; CDR3aa: CASSPAGRADTGELFF; abundance: few; d_gene: NA; j_gene: TRBJ2-2; v_gene: TRBV6-2/TRBV6-3
CDR3nt: TGCGCCAGCAGCTTGGTGGGGGGACAAAACACAGATACGCAGTATTTT; CDR3aa: CASSLVGGQNTDTQYF; abundance: few; d_gene: NA; j_gene: TRBJ2-3; v_gene: TRBV5-1
CDR3nt: TGTGCCAGCAGACCCTTAGGAACTGAAGCTTTCTTT; CDR3aa: CASRPLGTEAFF; abundance: NA; d_gene: NA; j_gene: TRBJ1-1; v_gene: TRBV28
CDR3nt: TGTGCCAGCAGCCCAGGGGGGGTGTCCTACAATGAGCAGTTCTTC; CDR3aa: CASSPGGVSYNEQFF; abundance: many; d_gene: NA; j_gene: TRBJ2-1; v_gene: TRBV7-8
CDR3nt: TGTGCCAGCAGCCAACCGAGAACCTACGAGCAGTACTTC; CDR3aa: CASSQPRTYEQYF; abundance: few; d_gene: NA; j_gene: TRBJ2-7; v_gene: TRBV6-6
CDR3nt: TGTGCCAGTAGTATACCGGGACAGGGTGGCTATGGCTACACCTTC; CDR3aa: CASSIPGQGGYGYTF; abundance: NA; d_gene: TRBD1; j_gene: TRBJ1-2; v_gene: TRBV19
CDR3nt: TGCGCCAGCAGGACAGGGCCGAACGGTGAAGCTTTCTTT; CDR3aa: CASRTGPNGEAFF; abundance: NA; d_gene: TRBD1; j_gene: TRBJ1-1; v_gene: TRBV5-1
CDR3nt: TGTGCCAGCAGTTTGGTGGGGGCGGGACAGGGGGCGCGAGAGCAGTACTTC; CDR3aa: CASSLVGAGQGAREQYF; abundance: few; d_gene: TRBD1; j_gene: TRBJ2-7; v_gene: TRBV12-3/TRBV12-4
CDR3nt: TGTGCCAGCAGCGCCTTAGGACAGGTTGGAGAGACCCAGTACTTC; CDR3aa: CASSALGQVGETQYF; abundance: NA; d_gene: TRBD1; j_gene: TRBJ2-5; v_gene: TRBV2